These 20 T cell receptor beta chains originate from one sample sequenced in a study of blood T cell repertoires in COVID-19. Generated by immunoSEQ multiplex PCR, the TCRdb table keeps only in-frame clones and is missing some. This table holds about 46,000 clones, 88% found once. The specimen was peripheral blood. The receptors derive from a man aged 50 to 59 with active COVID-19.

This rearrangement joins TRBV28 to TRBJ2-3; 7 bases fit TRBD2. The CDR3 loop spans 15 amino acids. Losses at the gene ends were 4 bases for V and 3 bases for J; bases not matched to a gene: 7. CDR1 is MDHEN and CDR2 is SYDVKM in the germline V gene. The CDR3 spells CASSSPGGGTDTQYF. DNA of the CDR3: TGTGCCAGCAGTTCCCCAGGCGGGGGAACAGATACGCAGTATTTT.

The CDR3 spells CASTSRTDTQYF. The CDR3 DNA is TGTGCCAGCACCTCTCGGACAGATACGCAGTATTTT. The V gene is TRBV6-5, the J gene TRBJ2-3; D remains unclear. Germline V gene lookup returns CDR1 MNHEY and CDR2 SVGAGI. Deletions cut 7 bases from V and 3 bases from J, with 8 bases between. The CDR3 has 12 residues.

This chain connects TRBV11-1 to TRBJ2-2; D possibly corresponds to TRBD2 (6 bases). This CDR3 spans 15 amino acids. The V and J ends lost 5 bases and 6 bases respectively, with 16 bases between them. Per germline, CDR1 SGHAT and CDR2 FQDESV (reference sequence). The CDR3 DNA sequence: TGTGCCAGCAGCCCCCTTCGAGGAGGGCCCGGGGAGCTGTTTTTT. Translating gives CASSPLRGGPGELFF.

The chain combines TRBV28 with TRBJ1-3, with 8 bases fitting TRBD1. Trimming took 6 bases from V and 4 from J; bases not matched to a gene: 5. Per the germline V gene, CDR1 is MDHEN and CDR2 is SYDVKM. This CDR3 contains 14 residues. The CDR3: CASSQGAGGNTIYF. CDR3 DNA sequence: TGTGCCAGCAGCCAGGGGGCTGGAGGAAACACCATATATTTT.

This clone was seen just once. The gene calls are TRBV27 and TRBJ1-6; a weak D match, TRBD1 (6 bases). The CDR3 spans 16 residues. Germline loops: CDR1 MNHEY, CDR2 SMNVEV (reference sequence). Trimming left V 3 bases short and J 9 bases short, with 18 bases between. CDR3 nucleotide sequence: TGTGCCAGCAGTTTTTCAATACAGGCCAGGGGTTCACCCCTCCACTTT. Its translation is CASSFSIQARGSPLHF.

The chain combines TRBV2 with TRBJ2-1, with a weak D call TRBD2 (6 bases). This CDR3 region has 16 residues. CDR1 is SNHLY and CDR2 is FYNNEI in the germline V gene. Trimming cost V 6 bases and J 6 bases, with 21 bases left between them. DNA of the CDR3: TGTGCCAGCAGGGCCGGGACCAACCTCGGGGGCAATGAGCAGTTCTTC. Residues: CASRAGTNLGGNEQFF.

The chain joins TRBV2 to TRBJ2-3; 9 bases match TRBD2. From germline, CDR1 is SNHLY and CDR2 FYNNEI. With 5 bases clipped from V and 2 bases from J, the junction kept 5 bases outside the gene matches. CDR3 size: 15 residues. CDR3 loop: CASSPRTSDTDTQYF. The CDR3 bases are TGTGCCAGCAGTCCTCGGACTAGCGACACAGATACGCAGTATTTT.

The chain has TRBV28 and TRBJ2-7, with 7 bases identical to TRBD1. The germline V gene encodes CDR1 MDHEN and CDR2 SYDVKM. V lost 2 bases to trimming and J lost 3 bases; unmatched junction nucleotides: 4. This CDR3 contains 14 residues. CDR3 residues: CASSLVDRDYEQYF. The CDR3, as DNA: TGTGCCAGCAGTTTAGTCGACAGGGACTACGAGCAGTACTTC.

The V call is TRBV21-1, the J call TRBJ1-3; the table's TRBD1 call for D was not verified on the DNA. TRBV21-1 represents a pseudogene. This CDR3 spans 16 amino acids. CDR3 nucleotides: TGTGCCAGCAGCAAATACCCCCCAGGGTCGGGAAACACCATATATTTT. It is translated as CASSKYPPGSGNTIYF.

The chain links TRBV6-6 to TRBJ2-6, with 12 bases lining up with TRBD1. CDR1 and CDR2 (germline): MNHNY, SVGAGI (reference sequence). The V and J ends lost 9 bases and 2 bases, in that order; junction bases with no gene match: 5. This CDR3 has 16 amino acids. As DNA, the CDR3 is TGTGCCAGTACCGGGACAGGGGGCACTGGGGCCAACGTCCTGACTTTC. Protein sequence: CASTGTGGTGANVLTF.

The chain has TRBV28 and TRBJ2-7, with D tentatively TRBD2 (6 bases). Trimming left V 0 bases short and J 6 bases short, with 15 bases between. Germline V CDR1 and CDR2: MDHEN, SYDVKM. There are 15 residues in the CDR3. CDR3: CASSLWSVGGAEQYF. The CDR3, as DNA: TGTGCCAGCAGTTTATGGTCGGTAGGAGGGGCCGAGCAGTACTTC. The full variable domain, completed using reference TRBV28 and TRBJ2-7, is DVKVTQSSRYLVKRTGEKVFLECVQDMDHENMFWYRQDPGLGLRLIYFSYDVKMKEKGDIPEGYSVSREKKERFSLILESASTNQTSMYLCASSLWSVGGAEQYFGPGTRLTVT.

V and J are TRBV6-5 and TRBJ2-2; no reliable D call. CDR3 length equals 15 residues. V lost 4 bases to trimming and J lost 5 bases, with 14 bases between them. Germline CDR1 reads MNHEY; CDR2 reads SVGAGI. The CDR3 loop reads CASSFEEPRTGELFF. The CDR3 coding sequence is TGTGCCAGCAGTTTCGAGGAACCGCGAACCGGGGAGCTGTTTTTT.

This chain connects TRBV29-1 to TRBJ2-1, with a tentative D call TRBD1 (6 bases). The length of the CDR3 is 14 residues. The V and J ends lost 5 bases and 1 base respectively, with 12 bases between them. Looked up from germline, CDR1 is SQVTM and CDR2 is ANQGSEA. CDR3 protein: CSVKRTESYNEQFF. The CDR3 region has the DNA TGCAGCGTTAAGCGGACAGAGTCCTACAATGAGCAGTTCTTC.

The CDR3 reads CAISESVKRAFF. The CDR3 nucleotides are TGTGCCATCAGTGAGTCGGTGAAGAGAGCTTTCTTT. V and J are TRBV10-3 and TRBJ1-1; D is unclear. CDR3 length equals 12 residues. Germline CDR1 reads ENHRY; CDR2 reads SYGVKD. The V gene lost 0 bases and the J gene lost 10 bases, with 9 bases spanning the gap.

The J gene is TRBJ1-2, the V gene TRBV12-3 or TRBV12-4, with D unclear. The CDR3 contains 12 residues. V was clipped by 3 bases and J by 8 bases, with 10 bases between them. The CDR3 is CASSFSGEGYTF. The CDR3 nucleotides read TGTGCCAGCAGTTTTTCTGGGGAGGGCTACACCTTC.

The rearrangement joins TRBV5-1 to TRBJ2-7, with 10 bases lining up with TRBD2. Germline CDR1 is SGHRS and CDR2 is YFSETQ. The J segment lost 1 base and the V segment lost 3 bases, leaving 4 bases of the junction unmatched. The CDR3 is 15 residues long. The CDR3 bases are TGCGCCAGCAGCTATGGACTAGCGGAATCCTACGAGCAGTACTTC. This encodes CASSYGLAESYEQYF.

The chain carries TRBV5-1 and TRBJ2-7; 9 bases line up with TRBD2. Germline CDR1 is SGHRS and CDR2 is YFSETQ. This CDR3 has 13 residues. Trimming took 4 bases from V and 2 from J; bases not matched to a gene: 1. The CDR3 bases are TGCGCCAGCAGCGGCGGGGGGGCCTACGAGCAGTACTTC. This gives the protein CASSGGGAYEQYF.

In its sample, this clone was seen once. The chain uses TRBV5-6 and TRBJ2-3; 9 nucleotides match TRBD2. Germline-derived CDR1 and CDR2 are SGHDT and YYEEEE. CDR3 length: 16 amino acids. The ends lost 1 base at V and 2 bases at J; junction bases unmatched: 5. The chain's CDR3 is CASSLFAGGFTDTQYF. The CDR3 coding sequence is TGTGCCAGCAGCTTGTTTGCGGGAGGGTTCACAGATACGCAGTATTTT.

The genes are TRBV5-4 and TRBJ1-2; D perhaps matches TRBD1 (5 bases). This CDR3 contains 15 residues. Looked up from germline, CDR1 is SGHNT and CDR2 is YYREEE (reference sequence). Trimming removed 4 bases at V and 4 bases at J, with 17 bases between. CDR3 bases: TGTGCCAGCAGCGGCGGGACCGATTACTCCTATGGCTACACCTTC. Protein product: CASSGGTDYSYGYTF.

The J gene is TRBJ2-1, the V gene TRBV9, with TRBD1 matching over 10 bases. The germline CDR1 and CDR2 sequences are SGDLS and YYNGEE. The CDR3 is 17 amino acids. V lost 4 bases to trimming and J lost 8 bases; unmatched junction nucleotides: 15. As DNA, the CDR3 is TGTGCCAGCAGCTTCGGGGACAGGGGTAGCGGGATCGATGAGCAGTTCTTC. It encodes CASSFGDRGSGIDEQFF. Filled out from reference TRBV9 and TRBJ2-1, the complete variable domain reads DSGVTQTPKHLITATGQRVTLRCSPRSGDLSVYWYQQSLDQGLQFLIQYYNGEERAKGNILERFSAQQFPDLHSELNLSSLELGDSALYFCASSFGDRGSGIDEQFFGPGTRLTVL.